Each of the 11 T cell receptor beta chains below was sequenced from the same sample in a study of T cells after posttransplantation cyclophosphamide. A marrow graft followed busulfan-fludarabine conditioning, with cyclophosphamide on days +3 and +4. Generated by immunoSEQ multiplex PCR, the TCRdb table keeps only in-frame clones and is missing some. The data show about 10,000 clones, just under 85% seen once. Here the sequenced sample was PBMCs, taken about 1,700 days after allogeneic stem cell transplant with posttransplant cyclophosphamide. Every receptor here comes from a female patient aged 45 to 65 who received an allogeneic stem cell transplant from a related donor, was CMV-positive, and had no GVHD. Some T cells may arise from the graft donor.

The chain's CDR3 is CASQGTKNIQYF. The CDR3 DNA reads TGTGCCAGCCAGGGAACCAAAAACATTCAGTACTTC. This chain connects TRBV28 to TRBJ2-4, with D possibly being TRBD1 (5 bases). The CDR3 length is 12 residues. Germline CDR1 is MDHEN and CDR2 is SYDVKM. The V gene lost 8 bases and the J gene lost 2 bases, with 7 bases spanning the gap.

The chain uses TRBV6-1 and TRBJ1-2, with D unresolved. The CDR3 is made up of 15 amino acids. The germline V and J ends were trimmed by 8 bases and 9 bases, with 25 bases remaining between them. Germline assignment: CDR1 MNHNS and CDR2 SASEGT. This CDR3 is CASPSPVFTPGSYTF. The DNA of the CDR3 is TGTGCCAGCCCCAGTCCGGTTTTCACCCCGGGGAGCTACACCTTC.

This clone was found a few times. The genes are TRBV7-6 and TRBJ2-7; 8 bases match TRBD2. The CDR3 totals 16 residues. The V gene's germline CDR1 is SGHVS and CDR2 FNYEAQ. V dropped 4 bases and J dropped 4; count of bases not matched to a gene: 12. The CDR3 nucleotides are TGTGCCAGCAGCTCCGAACCCAGCGGGAGAATGTACGAGCAGTACTTC. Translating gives CASSSEPSGRMYEQYF.

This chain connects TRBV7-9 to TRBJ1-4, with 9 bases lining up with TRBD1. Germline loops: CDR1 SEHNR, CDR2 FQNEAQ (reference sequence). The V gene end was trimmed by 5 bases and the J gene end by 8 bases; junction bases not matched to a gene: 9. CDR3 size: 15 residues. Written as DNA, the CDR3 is TGTGCCAGCAGCCTCCCGGGACAGGGAGACGAAAAACTGTTTTTT. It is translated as CASSLPGQGDEKLFF.

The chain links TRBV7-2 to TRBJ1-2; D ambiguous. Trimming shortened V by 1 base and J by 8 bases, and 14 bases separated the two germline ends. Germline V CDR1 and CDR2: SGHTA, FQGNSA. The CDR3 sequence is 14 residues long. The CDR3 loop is CASSLVRGARGYTF. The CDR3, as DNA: TGTGCCAGCAGCTTAGTCAGAGGTGCTAGGGGCTACACCTTC.

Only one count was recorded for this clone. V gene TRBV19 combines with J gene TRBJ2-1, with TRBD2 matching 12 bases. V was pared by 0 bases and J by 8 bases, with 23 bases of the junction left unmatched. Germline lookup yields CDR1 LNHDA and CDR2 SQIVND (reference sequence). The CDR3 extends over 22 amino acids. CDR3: CASSIDRGWASGRAANSDEQFF. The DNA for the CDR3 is TGTGCCAGTAGTATAGATCGAGGTTGGGCTAGCGGGAGGGCCGCAAACTCGGATGAGCAGTTCTTC.

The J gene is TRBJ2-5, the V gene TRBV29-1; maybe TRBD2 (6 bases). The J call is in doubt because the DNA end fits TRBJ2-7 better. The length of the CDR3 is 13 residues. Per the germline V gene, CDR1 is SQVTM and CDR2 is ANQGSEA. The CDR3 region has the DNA TGCAGCGCCCTTACTAGCATTGAGTACGAGCAGTACTTC. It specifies CSALTSIEYEQYF.

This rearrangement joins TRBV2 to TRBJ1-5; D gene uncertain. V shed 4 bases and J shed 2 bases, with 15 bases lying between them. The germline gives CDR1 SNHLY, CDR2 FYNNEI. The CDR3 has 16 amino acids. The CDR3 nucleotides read TGTGCCAGCAGTGCGCAGGATCACATTGGCAATCAGCCCCAGCATTTT. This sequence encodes CASSAQDHIGNQPQHF.

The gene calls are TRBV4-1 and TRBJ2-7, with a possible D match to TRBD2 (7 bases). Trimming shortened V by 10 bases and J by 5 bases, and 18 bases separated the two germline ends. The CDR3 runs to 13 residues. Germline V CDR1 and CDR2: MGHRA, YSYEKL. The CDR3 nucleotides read TGCGCCACCCCCGGGGGGCCTGGGGACGAGCAGTACTTC. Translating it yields CATPGGPGDEQYF.

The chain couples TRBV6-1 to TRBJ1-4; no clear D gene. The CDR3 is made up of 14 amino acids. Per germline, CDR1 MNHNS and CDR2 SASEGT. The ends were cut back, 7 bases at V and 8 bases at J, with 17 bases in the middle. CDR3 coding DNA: TGTGCCAGCAAGGAGGGAGGTACACGGGAAAAACTGTTTTTT. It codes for CASKEGGTREKLFF.

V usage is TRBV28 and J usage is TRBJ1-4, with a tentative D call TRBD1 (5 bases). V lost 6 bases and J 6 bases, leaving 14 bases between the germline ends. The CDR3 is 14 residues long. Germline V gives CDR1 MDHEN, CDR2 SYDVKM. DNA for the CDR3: TGTGCCAGCAGAACCGGGAGGGGTGATGAAAAACTGTTTTTT. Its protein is CASRTGRGDEKLFF.